The 20 T cell receptor beta chains given below trace back to one sample, sequenced in a study of response to subunit inactivated influenza vaccine. TCRdb re-analysed the RT-PCR reads in MiXCR, keeping a single row per CDR3 protein. The sample holds about 700,000 distinct CDR3 sequences, around a sixth seen once. The sample was PBMCs from blood, taken roughly 13 days after vaccination. The receptors shown here come from a man in his forties or fifties who received an inactivated influenza vaccine.

This clonotype was observed a few times. The chain employs TRBV4-1 and TRBJ2-5; 7 bases match TRBD2. Germline loops: CDR1 MGHRA, CDR2 YSYEKL. This CDR3 spans 14 amino acids. Losses at the gene ends were 2 bases for V and 5 bases for J; bases not matched to a gene: 5. The CDR3 nucleotides are TGCGCCAGCAGCCAACTTCAGGGAGGGGAGACCCAGTACTTC. Protein product: CASSQLQGGETQYF.

This clonotype showed up many times. The chain employs TRBV28 and TRBJ2-1; 9 positions match TRBD1. This CDR3 has 16 residues. Germline CDR1 reads MDHEN; CDR2 reads SYDVKM. With V trimmed by 4 bases and J by 6 bases, 10 bases remained unmatched. The CDR3 DNA reads TGTGCCAGCAGTTCCTCCGGGACAGGGAAGGGCAATGAGCAGTTCTTC. This translates into CASSSSGTGKGNEQFF. Full variable domain (remainder filled in from reference TRBV28 and TRBJ2-1): DVKVTQSSRYLVKRTGEKVFLECVQDMDHENMFWYRQDPGLGLRLIYFSYDVKMKEKGDIPEGYSVSREKKERFSLILESASTNQTSMYLCASSSSGTGKGNEQFFGPGTRLTVL.

This clonotype was recorded a few times. The chain uses TRBV6-1 and TRBJ1-4; D remains unclear. V dropped 6 bases and J dropped 0 bases, with 11 bases sitting between them. Per germline, CDR1 MNHNS and CDR2 SASEGT. The CDR3 has 15 amino acids. CDR3 nucleotide sequence: TGTGCCAGCAGCAGAACGACACCAACTAATGAAAAACTGTTTTTT. Its translation is CASSRTTPTNEKLFF.

This chain uses TRBV4-1 with TRBJ2-2; D remains ambiguous. Between the trimmed V and J ends, which lost 4 bases and 2 bases, there was a span of 17 bases. From germline, CDR1 is MGHRA and CDR2 YSYEKL. CDR3 length equals 17 residues. The DNA of the CDR3 is TGCGCCAGCAGCCGACCACAGAGCAACCTTAACACCGGGGAGCTGTTTTTT. The encoded protein is CASSRPQSNLNTGELFF.

The chain carries TRBV5-5 and TRBJ2-1; D gene uncertain. Germline CDR1 and CDR2: SGHKS and YYEKEE (reference sequence). Trimming removed 4 bases at V and 6 bases at J, with 14 bases between. CDR3 length equals 14 residues. CDR3 protein: CASSPRIGANEQFF. In DNA form, the CDR3 reads TGTGCCAGCAGCCCCAGGATAGGCGCCAATGAGCAGTTCTTC.

This clonotype showed up many times. CDR3 DNA: TGTGCCAGCAGCTTGCCTAGCGGGAGTCGTAATGAGCAGTTCTTC. It yields the protein CASSLPSGSRNEQFF. The rearrangement joins TRBV5-7 to TRBJ2-1; 10 bases fit TRBD2. TRBV5-7 is classed as an ORF, of uncertain function. Unmatched junction bases numbered 5, after V lost 1 base and J lost 7 bases. The CDR3 covers 15 residues.

This clonotype was counted a few times. This chain uses TRBV4-2 with TRBJ2-1; 7 bases are shared with TRBD2. V lost 1 base and J lost 10; bases outside the gene matches: 16. This CDR3 is 17 amino acids long. The germline CDR1 and CDR2 sequences are LGHNA and YNFKEQ. The CDR3 nucleotides are TGTGCCAGCAGCCAAGGTGGTAGGGCGGGAGTCGCGGAGGAGCAGTTCTTC. Translated: CASSQGGRAGVAEEQFF.

This clonotype was counted between two and nine times. The rearrangement joins TRBV5-6 to TRBJ2-5, with 13 bases that match TRBD2. The germline CDR1 and CDR2 sequences are SGHDT and YYEEEE. The CDR3 sequence is 15 residues long. After removal of 3 bases from V and 7 bases from J, the junction contained 6 bases not matched to a gene. The CDR3 sequence is CASSYGTSGTRTQYF. CDR3 coding DNA: TGTGCCAGCAGCTACGGGACTAGCGGGACCAGGACCCAGTACTTC.

The chain couples TRBV5-1 to TRBJ2-1, with D possibly being TRBD2 (5 bases). Germline V CDR1 and CDR2: SGHRS, YFSETQ. Trimming cost V 3 bases and J 4 bases, with 11 bases left between them. This CDR3 comprises 14 residues. The CDR3 region has the DNA TGCGCCAGCAGCTACCGGGAACAATACAATGAGCAGTTCTTC. Protein product: CASSYREQYNEQFF.

The chain links TRBV20-1 to TRBJ2-2; TRBD2 matches at 12 bases. Germline CDR1 is DFQATT and CDR2 is SNEGSKA (reference sequence). The CDR3 extends over 16 amino acids. With V trimmed by 6 bases and J by 5 bases, 10 bases remained unmatched. The DNA of the CDR3 is TGCAGTGCGACCCTAGCGGGGGGGATGCTGACCGGGGAGCTGTTTTTT. This encodes CSATLAGGMLTGELFF.

Only a few counts were recorded for this clonotype. The genes are TRBV20-1 and TRBJ2-7, with D perhaps matching TRBD1 (6 bases). The CDR3 runs 14 residues. In germline, CDR1 is DFQATT, CDR2 SNEGSKA (reference sequence). The V and J ends lost 7 bases and 1 base respectively, with 17 bases between them. CDR3 nucleotides: TGCAGTGGTACTCAGGGGATAGTTTCCTACGAGCAGTACTTC. As protein: CSGTQGIVSYEQYF.

This chain uses TRBV7-2 with TRBJ2-1; 10 nucleotides agree with TRBD2. This CDR3 spans 18 amino acids. V lost 2 bases, J lost 7 bases, and 14 bases stayed unmatched. Germline V CDR1 and CDR2: SGHTA, FQGNSA. The CDR3 sequence: CASSLTPGLAGVGNEQFF. CDR3 DNA sequence: TGTGCCAGCAGCTTAACGCCCGGCCTAGCGGGGGTGGGGAATGAGCAGTTCTTC.

The V gene is TRBV10-3, the J gene TRBJ1-1; D is perhaps TRBD1 (6 bases). The CDR3 sequence is 12 residues long. Trimming stripped 6 bases from V and 4 bases from J, with 9 bases between. In germline, CDR1 is ENHRY, CDR2 SYGVKD. The CDR3 sequence is CAISRDITEAFF. In DNA, the CDR3 is TGTGCCATCAGCCGGGACATCACTGAAGCTTTCTTT.

The chain is built from TRBV6-1 and TRBJ2-7; 11 nucleotides align to TRBD1. Germline CDR1 MNHNS, CDR2 SASEGT. V was clipped by 9 bases and J by 3 bases; unmatched bases: 4. The CDR3 is 13 amino acids. The CDR3, as DNA: TGTGCCAGTTGGGGACAGGGGGACTACGAGCAGTACTTC. It is translated as CASWGQGDYEQYF.

V usage is TRBV7-9 and J usage is TRBJ2-3, with 8 bases aligning to TRBD2. V lost 0 bases, J lost 4 bases, and 9 bases stayed unmatched. This CDR3 has 17 residues. Germline values: CDR1 SEHNR, CDR2 FQNEAQ (reference sequence). Written as DNA, the CDR3 is TGTGCCAGCAGCTTAGCGGGGACTAGAGCCGGGGCAGATACGCAGTATTTT. Its protein is CASSLAGTRAGADTQYF. Drawing the rest from reference TRBV7-9 and TRBJ2-3, the complete variable domain is DTGVSQNPRHKITKRGQNVTFRCDPISEHNRLYWYRQTLGQGPEFLTYFQNEAQLEKSRLLSDRFSAERPKGSFSTLEIQRTEQGDSAMYLCASSLAGTRAGADTQYFGPGTRLTVL.

The chain employs TRBV12-3 or TRBV12-4 and TRBJ2-5; D remains ambiguous. Deletions cut 3 bases from V and 5 bases from J, with 10 bases between. This CDR3 has 13 amino acids. The CDR3 region is CASSFGVGETQYF. The CDR3 DNA sequence: TGTGCCAGCAGTTTCGGAGTTGGGGAGACCCAGTACTTC.

This sequence joins TRBV7-6 and TRBJ2-2; TRBD2 agrees at 13 bases. The CDR3 is 16 amino acids. V trimming: 5 bases; J trimming: 4 bases; junction bases outside the gene matches: 4. Germline V gene sequence: CDR1 SGHVS, CDR2 FNYEAQ. CDR3 sequence (DNA): TGTGCCAGCAGCCGACGGACTAGCGGGAGCACCGGGGAGCTGTTTTTT. It specifies CASSRRTSGSTGELFF.

This clonotype was detected once. The chain carries TRBV7-2 and TRBJ1-2; 9 nucleotides match TRBD1. V dropped 4 bases and J dropped 0; count of bases not matched to a gene: 9. The germline V gene encodes CDR1 SGHTA and CDR2 FQGNSA. This CDR3 region has 17 residues. CDR3 sequence: CASSYLRDRAPNYGYTF. The CDR3 DNA reads as TGTGCCAGCAGCTACCTCCGGGACAGGGCCCCTAACTATGGCTACACCTTC.

In its sample, this clonotype ranks as medium-sized. The rearrangement uses TRBV29-1 and TRBJ2-1; D gene uncertain. The germline V gene encodes CDR1 SQVTM and CDR2 ANQGSEA. The CDR3 has 12 amino acids. Trimming shortened V by 3 bases and J by 1 base, and 4 bases separated the two germline ends. The CDR3 coding sequence is TGCAGCGTTGACCTATCCTACAATGAGCAGTTCTTC. Protein sequence: CSVDLSYNEQFF.

The V and J genes are TRBV25-1 and TRBJ1-1; no clear D. The CDR3 spans 13 residues. Per the germline V gene, CDR1 is MGHDK and CDR2 is SYGVNS. V lost 2 bases and J lost 4, with 8 bases in between. This CDR3 reads CASSESVVTEAFF. The CDR3, as DNA: TGTGCCAGCAGTGAAAGTGTTGTCACTGAAGCTTTCTTT. Combining the CDR3 with reference TRBV25-1 and TRBJ1-1 gives the whole variable domain EADIYQTPRYLVIGTGKKITLECSQTMGHDKMYWYQQDPGMELHLIHYSYGVNSTEKGDLSSESTVSRIRTEHFPLTLESARPSHTSQYLCASSESVVTEAFFGQGTRLTVV.